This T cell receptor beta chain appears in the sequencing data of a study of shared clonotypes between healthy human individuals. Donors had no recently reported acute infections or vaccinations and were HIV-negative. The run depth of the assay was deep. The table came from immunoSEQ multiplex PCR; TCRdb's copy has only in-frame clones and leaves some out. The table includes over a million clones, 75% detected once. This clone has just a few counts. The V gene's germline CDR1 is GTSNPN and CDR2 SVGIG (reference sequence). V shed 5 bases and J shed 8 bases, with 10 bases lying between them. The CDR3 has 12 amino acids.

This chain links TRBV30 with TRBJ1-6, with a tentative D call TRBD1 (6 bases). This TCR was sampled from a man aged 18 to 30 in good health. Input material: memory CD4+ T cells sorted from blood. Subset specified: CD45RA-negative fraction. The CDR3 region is CAWQQGHSPLHF. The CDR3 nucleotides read TGTGCCTGGCAACAGGGACATTCACCCCTCCACTTT.